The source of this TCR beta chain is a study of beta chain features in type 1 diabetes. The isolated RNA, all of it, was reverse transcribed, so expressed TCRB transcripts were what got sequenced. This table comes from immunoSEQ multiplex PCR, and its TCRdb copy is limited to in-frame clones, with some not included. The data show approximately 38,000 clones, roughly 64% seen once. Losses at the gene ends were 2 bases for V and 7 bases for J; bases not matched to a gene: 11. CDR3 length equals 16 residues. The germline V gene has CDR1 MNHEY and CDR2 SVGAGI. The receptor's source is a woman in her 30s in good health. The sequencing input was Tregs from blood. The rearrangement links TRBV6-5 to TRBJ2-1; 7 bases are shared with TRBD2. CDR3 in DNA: TGTGCCAGCAGTTACGGTTTCGCGACTAGCCGGAATGAGCAGTTCTTC. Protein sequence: CASSYGFATSRNEQFF.